The 26 T cell receptor beta chains presented below share a single source sample, sequenced in a study of blood T cells in healthy people across ages. Using a J-beta primer mix together with a sample-barcoded 5' primer, a second PCR was run for 7 to 11 cycles. TCRdb re-analysed the 5' RACE reads in MiXCR, keeping a single row per CDR3 protein. The data show 850,000 to 1,100,000 distinct CDR3 sequences, more than 30% seen once. Material for sequencing was blood. Receptors originate from a man younger than 35 in good health.

V is TRBV6-5 and J is TRBJ2-7; 13 nucleotides agree with TRBD2. Losses at the gene ends were 0 bases for V and 7 bases for J; bases not matched to a gene: 12. Germline CDR1 reads MNHEY; CDR2 reads SVGAGI. This CDR3 contains 18 residues. In DNA form, the CDR3 reads TGTGCCAGCAGTTACTCGAGGACTAGCGGGGGAAGATACAATGAGCAGTACTTC. Translating gives CASSYSRTSGGRYNEQYF.

The chain uses TRBV5-4 and TRBJ1-3; tentatively, D is TRBD1 (6 bases). With 0 bases removed from V and 3 bases from J, the gap between germline ends came to 7 bases. CDR1 and CDR2 from the germline V gene are SGHNT and YYREEE (reference sequence). The CDR3 totals 14 residues. The CDR3 sequence is CASSLAGDGNTIYF. Here the CDR3 DNA reads TGTGCCAGCAGCTTGGCAGGGGATGGAAACACCATATATTTT.

V gene TRBV6-5 combines with J gene TRBJ2-7; 7 positions match TRBD1. V shed 5 bases and J 7 bases; nucleotides not matched to a gene: 14. The CDR3 runs to 15 residues. CDR1 is MNHEY, CDR2 SVGAGI, per germline. The CDR3 nucleotides read TGTGCCAGCAGTATCCGGCCAGGGGGTTCGGGGGAGCAGTACTTC. Amino acids: CASSIRPGGSGEQYF.

This clonotype turned up a few times. The gene calls are TRBV12-3 or TRBV12-4 and TRBJ1-6; D might be TRBD1 (6 bases). This CDR3 contains 13 residues. The V end lost 6 bases, the J end lost 10 bases, and 13 bases lay between the germline ends. The CDR3 DNA reads as TGTGCCAGCAGCTCAAAGGACAGATCACCCCTCCACTTT. Encoded protein: CASSSKDRSPLHF.

This chain connects TRBV9 to TRBJ2-3; 11 bases are a match to TRBD2. The CDR3 sequence is 16 residues long. Per germline, CDR1 SGDLS and CDR2 YYNGEE. J was trimmed by 4 bases and V by 0 bases; bases with no gene match: 4. This CDR3 reads CASSVEIAGGPDTQYF. The DNA for the CDR3 is TGTGCCAGCAGCGTAGAAATAGCGGGGGGGCCAGATACGCAGTATTTT.

The CDR3 DNA reads TGTGCCAGCAGCTTAGTCGCGGGAGAGCAGTTCTTC. It encodes CASSLVAGEQFF. The rearrangement joins TRBV7-2 to TRBJ2-1; possible D gene TRBD2, 6 bases. V lost 1 base and J 10 bases, leaving 8 bases between the germline ends. The V gene's germline CDR1 is SGHTA and CDR2 FQGNSA. CDR3 length: 12 amino acids.

This clonotype was recorded only once. The V call is TRBV3-1, the J call TRBJ1-5, with 9 bases identical to TRBD1. CDR1 is LGHDT and CDR2 is YNNKEL in the germline V gene (reference sequence). This CDR3 has 19 residues. V dropped 0 bases and J dropped 0; count of bases not matched to a gene: 9. The CDR3 region is CASSQEFGTGSYSNQPQHF. Here the CDR3 DNA reads TGTGCCAGCAGCCAAGAGTTCGGGACAGGGAGTTATAGCAATCAGCCCCAGCATTTT.

V and J are TRBV12-3 or TRBV12-4 and TRBJ2-7; D remains unclear. The ends were cut back, 5 bases at V and 1 base at J, with 9 bases in the middle. The CDR3 contains 13 residues. CDR3: CASSDGRSYEQYF. The CDR3 region has the DNA TGTGCCAGCAGTGACGGGCGTTCCTACGAGCAGTACTTC.

CDR3: CASSENTGGEAFF. DNA for the CDR3: TGTGCCAGCAGTGAAAACACAGGAGGTGAAGCTTTCTTT. The rearrangement joins TRBV6-1 to TRBJ1-1, with D perhaps matching TRBD1 (5 bases). The germline gives CDR1 MNHNS, CDR2 SASEGT. The CDR3 loop spans 13 amino acids. Deletions cut 2 bases from V and 7 bases from J, with 11 bases between.

This clonotype was detected only a few times. The junction shows a germline mismatch at one end, possibly a read error. The rearrangement joins TRBV24-1 to TRBJ2-3, with 10 bases fitting TRBD2. Germline CDR1 KGHDR, CDR2 SFDVKD. This CDR3 contains 16 residues. CDR3 region: CAISEAGTSGTDTQYF. The CDR3 nucleotides are TGTGCCATCAGTGAGGCCGGGACTAGCGGCACAGATACGCAGTATTTT.

This chain links TRBV9 with TRBJ2-7, with D unclear. V lost 0 bases, J lost 0 bases, and 10 bases lay in between. Germline V lookup: CDR1 SGDLS, CDR2 YYNGEE. The CDR3 is 15 residues long. CDR3 in DNA: TGTGCCAGCAGCGTAGCCCACAGCAGCTCCTACGAGCAGTACTTC. Translation gives CASSVAHSSSYEQYF.

Notes on this clonotype: A clone one base away is much larger, so this may be a read error. V and J are TRBV4-2 and TRBJ1-2; the D gene is possibly TRBD1 (5 bases). CDR3 length: 16 residues. Germline CDR1 is LGHNA and CDR2 is YNFKEQ. The CDR3 loop is CASSQDKNTGSYDYTF. CDR3 sequence (DNA): TGTGCCAGCAGCCAAGATAAAAACACAGGAAGCTATGACTACACCTTC.

There are a few counts of this clonotype. The J gene is TRBJ2-1, the V gene TRBV5-1; no reliable D call. Germline values: CDR1 SGHRS, CDR2 YFSETQ. CDR3 length: 16 residues. Trimming removed 4 bases at V and 0 bases at J, with 14 bases between. The CDR3 sequence is CASSLLFSLSYNEQFF. The CDR3 DNA follows: TGCGCCAGCAGCCTTTTGTTCTCTCTCTCCTACAATGAGCAGTTCTTC. The variable domain in full, completed from reference TRBV5-1 and TRBJ2-1, reads KAGVTQTPRYLIKTRGQQVTLSCSPISGHRSVSWYQQTPGQGLQFLFEYFSETQRNKGNFPGRFSGRQFSNSRSEMNVSTLELGDSALYLCASSLLFSLSYNEQFFGPGTRLTVL.

This clonotype was detected only a few times. The CDR3 sequence: CASSSKPWGGTGGTEAFF. The CDR3 DNA is TGTGCCAGCAGTTCCAAACCTTGGGGTGGGACAGGGGGCACTGAAGCTTTCTTT. This rearrangement joins TRBV6-5 to TRBJ1-1, with 11 bases fitting TRBD1. Germline-derived CDR1 and CDR2 are MNHEY and SVGAGI. V shed 4 bases and J 4 bases; nucleotides not matched to a gene: 14. The CDR3 has 18 amino acids.

Notes on this clonotype: Its ends do not fully match the called genes, so a read error is possible. The chain recombines TRBV11-3 with TRBJ2-3, with TRBD2 as a possible D gene (6 bases). The CDR3 has 14 residues. Germline V gene sequence: CDR1 SGHNT, CDR2 YENEEA. The CDR3 DNA sequence: TGTGCCAACAGCTCCCGGGAGAGAACAGATACGCAGTATTTT. Its translation: CANSSRERTDTQYF.

J is TRBJ2-3 and V is TRBV10-3, with TRBD2 identical over 9 bases. Germline V lookup: CDR1 ENHRY, CDR2 SYGVKD. V lost 0 bases, J lost 5 bases, and 6 bases stayed unmatched. This CDR3 contains 16 residues. For the CDR3, the DNA is TGTGCCATCAGTGAGTCCCAGCGGGGGGCGAGAGATACGCAGTATTTT. This encodes CAISESQRGARDTQYF.

V and J are TRBV27 and TRBJ1-1; TRBD1 might be the D (5 bases). The V and J ends lost 10 bases and 3 bases respectively, with 21 bases between them. CDR1 and CDR2 from the germline V gene are MNHEY and SMNVEV (reference sequence). This CDR3 is built from 15 residues. The CDR3 reads CAMQTQGGRYTEAFF. CDR3 DNA sequence: TGTGCCATGCAGACCCAGGGAGGGAGGTACACTGAAGCTTTCTTT.

This chain joins TRBV5-4 and TRBJ1-1; TRBD1 agrees at 7 bases. Germline-derived CDR1 and CDR2 are SGHNT and YYREEE (reference sequence). The CDR3 is made up of 15 amino acids. The V gene end was trimmed by 4 bases and the J gene end by 4 bases; junction bases not matched to a gene: 10. This chain's CDR3 is CASSRGGAGGTEAFF. The CDR3 nucleotides are TGTGCCAGCAGCCGCGGCGGGGCAGGGGGCACTGAAGCTTTCTTT.

This clonotype was observed a few times. The chain carries TRBV10-3 and TRBJ2-7; no firm D call. Germline CDR1 is ENHRY and CDR2 is SYGVKD. Deletions cut 11 bases from V and 2 bases from J, with 4 bases between. The CDR3 runs 9 residues. CDR3 nucleotide sequence: TGTGCCGCACCCTACGAGCAGTACTTC. Protein: CAAPYEQYF.

J is TRBJ2-1 and V is TRBV12-3 or TRBV12-4; D not resolved. This CDR3 has 17 residues. V lost 6 bases to trimming and J lost 1 base, with 19 bases between them. CDR3 nucleotide sequence: TGTGCCAGCAGGCCCCGGTCCGGTCCCCTGTCCTACAATGAGCAGTTCTTC. This encodes CASRPRSGPLSYNEQFF.

This clonotype was recorded once. V gene TRBV20-1 combines with J gene TRBJ2-6; D not resolved. Germline V gene lookup returns CDR1 DFQATT and CDR2 SNEGSKA (reference sequence). V was pared by 2 bases and J by 0 bases, with 20 bases between. The CDR3 has 19 residues. This chain's CDR3 is CSARSLLPLTSSGANVLTF. The CDR3 DNA reads TGCAGTGCTAGATCACTACTCCCACTTACGAGCTCTGGGGCCAACGTCCTGACTTTC.

In its sample, this clonotype was seen many times. The chain has TRBV20-1 and TRBJ2-1; D gene unclear. V lost 3 bases, J lost 0 bases, and 9 bases lay in between. Germline CDR1 and CDR2: DFQATT and SNEGSKA (reference sequence). CDR3 length equals 14 residues. The CDR3 loop is CSARGMSSYNEQFF. In DNA, the CDR3 is TGCAGTGCTAGGGGCATGAGCTCCTACAATGAGCAGTTCTTC.

This clonotype turned up a few times. The chain links TRBV2 to TRBJ2-6; D tentatively reads TRBD1 or TRBD2 (5 bases each). Germline-derived CDR1 and CDR2 are SNHLY and FYNNEI. V gave up 5 bases and J gave up 0 bases, with 11 bases separating them. The CDR3 length is 16 residues. CDR3 DNA sequence: TGTGCCAGCAGTCGGGGCCTTGACTCTGGGGCCAACGTCCTGACTTTC. Translated: CASSRGLDSGANVLTF. The whole variable domain, filled in from reference TRBV2 and TRBJ2-6, reads EPEVTQTPSHQVTQMGQEVILRCVPISNHLYFYWYRQILGQKVEFLVSFYNNEISEKSEIFDDQFSVERPDGSNFTLKIRSTKLEDSAMYFCASSRGLDSGANVLTFGAGSRLTVL.

The V and J genes are TRBV4-2 and TRBJ1-6; the D gene is possibly TRBD1 (5 bases). This CDR3 region has 16 residues. The germline V gene has CDR1 LGHNA and CDR2 YNFKEQ. The V and J ends lost 7 bases and 0 bases respectively, with 13 bases between them. CDR3 nucleotides: TGTGCCAGCAACGCAGGGTTAAGCTCCTATAATTCACCCCTCCACTTT. It specifies CASNAGLSSYNSPLHF.

This clonotype was seen only a few times. The V gene is TRBV4-3, the J gene TRBJ1-5; D is uncertain. CDR3 length: 16 amino acids. Trimming took off 0 bases at V and 0 bases at J, with 9 bases between the two ends. The germline V gene has CDR1 LGHNA and CDR2 YSLEER. In DNA, the CDR3 is TGCGCCAGCAGCCAAGAAGCCGCGTATAGCAATCAGCCCCAGCATTTT. It is translated as CASSQEAAYSNQPQHF.

Only a few counts were recorded for this clonotype. The chain uses TRBV5-1 and TRBJ2-3; a possible D gene is TRBD2 (7 bases). The V end lost 5 bases, the J end lost 4 bases, and 17 bases lay between the germline ends. The CDR3 runs 15 residues. Germline V lookup: CDR1 SGHRS, CDR2 YFSETQ. CDR3 sequence (DNA): TGCGCCAGCAGTTGGGGGGGCCGGTCGGCAGATACGCAGTATTTT. Its protein is CASSWGGRSADTQYF.